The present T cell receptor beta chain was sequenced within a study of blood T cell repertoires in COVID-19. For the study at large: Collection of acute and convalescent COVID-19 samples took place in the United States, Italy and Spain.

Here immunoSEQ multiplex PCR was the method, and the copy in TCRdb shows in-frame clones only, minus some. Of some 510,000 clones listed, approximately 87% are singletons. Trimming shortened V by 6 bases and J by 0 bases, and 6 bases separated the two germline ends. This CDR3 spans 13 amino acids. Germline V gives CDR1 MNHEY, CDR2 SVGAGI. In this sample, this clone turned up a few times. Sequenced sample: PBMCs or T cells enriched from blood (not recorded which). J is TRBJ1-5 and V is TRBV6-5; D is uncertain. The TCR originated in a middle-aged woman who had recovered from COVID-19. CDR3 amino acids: CASRFNSNQPQHF. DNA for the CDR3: TGTGCCAGCAGGTTTAATAGCAATCAGCCCCAGCATTTT.